These T cell receptor beta chains were read from a single sample in a study of CD8+CD57+ T cells in acquired aplastic anemia. A single record per CDR3 protein comes from TCRdb applying MiXCR to the reads. The repertoire holds about 210,000 distinct CDR3 sequences, with about a third as singletons. Sequenced input: sorted CD4+, CD8+, or CD8+CD57+ T cells (not recorded which) from PBMCs. The source is a human donor in good health, serving as a control. The CDR3 runs from the conserved cysteine through the conserved F or W. D genes are given only for firm matches. The size of a clone is reported for some rows only, either as once, few or many, or as a class for expanded clones.

size	V	D	J	DNA	CDR3
many	TRBV20-1	NA	TRBJ2-5	TGCAGTGCTAGAGACGGGGCGTCTACGACCCAGTACTTC	CSARDGASTTQYF
NA	TRBV11-1	TRBD1	TRBJ1-2	TGTGCCAGCAGCCCCCGCCGTGGGACAGGGGGCGACTATGGCTACACCTTC	CASSPRRGTGGDYGYTF
NA	TRBV24-1	TRBD1	TRBJ1-1	TGTGCCAACCACAGGGGGAACACTGAAGCTTTCTTT	CANHRGNTEAFF
few	TRBV19	NA	TRBJ2-4	TGTGCCAGTAGTATAGACACACGAATCCCCAGGAAAAACATTCAGTACTTC	CASSIDTRIPRKNIQYF
NA	TRBV15	NA	TRBJ1-5	TGTGCCACCAGCAGACAGGGCGGGGATCAGCCCCAGCATTTT	CATSRQGGDQPQHF
many	TRBV29-1	NA	TRBJ2-2	TGCAGCGTTGTGACTGGGAACACCGGGGAGCTGTTTTTT	CSVVTGNTGELFF
many	TRBV7-8	NA	TRBJ1-1	TGTGCCAGCAGCTTAGGCACCGGGGGGGTAGCTTTCTTT	CASSLGTGGVAFF
many	TRBV20-1	NA	TRBJ2-1	TGCAGTGCTAGCGGGGGACCGGCGTACAATGAGCAGTTCTTC	CSASGGPAYNEQFF
NA	TRBV20-1	NA	TRBJ1-6	TGCAGTGCTAGGGGCAGGTTGTTTAATTCACCCCTCCACTTT	CSARGRLFNSPLHF
many	TRBV20-1	NA	TRBJ1-1	TGCAGTGCGCCGCGTTCGGGGGGCGCTGAAGCTTTCTTT	CSAPRSGGAEAFF
many	TRBV20-1	TRBD1	TRBJ2-1	TGCAGTGCTAGATCGGGGACAGGGGGCTTCAGTGAGCAGTTCTTC	CSARSGTGGFSEQFF
many	TRBV7-3	NA	TRBJ1-6	TGTGCCAGCAGCTTAAATCCCGGCGGGAATTCACCCCTCCACTTT	CASSLNPGGNSPLHF
NA	TRBV7-3	NA	TRBJ1-2	TGTGCCAGCAGCTTATTCTTATGTGCTAACTATGGCTACACCTTC	CASSLFLCANYGYTF
few	TRBV9	NA	TRBJ1-5	TGTGCCAGCAGCGCCGGGGGAGGATTAAATCAGCCCCAGCATTTT	CASSAGGGLNQPQHF
NA	TRBV18	NA	TRBJ1-1	TGTGCCAGCTCACCACGTATCATGAACACTGAAGCTTTCTTT	CASSPRIMNTEAFF
NA	TRBV19	TRBD1	TRBJ2-5	TGTGCCAGTAGTCCCGGGACAGGGGGCGAGACCCAGTACTTC	CASSPGTGGETQYF
NA	TRBV15	NA	TRBJ2-7	TGTGCCACCAGCAGAGAACAGGGTTACGAGCAGTACTTC	CATSREQGYEQYF
many	TRBV19	NA	TRBJ2-2	TGTGCCAGTAGTATCGCCGGGGTTGCGACCGGGGAGCTGTTTTTT	CASSIAGVATGELFF
many	TRBV29-1	TRBD1	TRBJ2-7	TGCAGCGTTGAGTCTCGGGGACAGGGGTTGCAGGAGCAGTACTTC	CSVESRGQGLQEQYF
few	TRBV6-1	NA	TRBJ1-2	TGTGCCAGCAGCGCCGACAGCTGGCGCGGCTACACCTTC	CASSADSWRGYTF
few	TRBV3-1	NA	TRBJ1-5	TGTGCCAGCAGCCCCGAGAGGGGACGGGGCAATCAGCCCCAGCATTTT	CASSPERGRGNQPQHF
many	TRBV3-1	TRBD2	TRBJ2-7	TGTGCCAGCAGCCCTCGGCGACTAGCGGGGGTAGACGAGCAGTACTTC	CASSPRRLAGVDEQYF
NA	TRBV24-1	NA	TRBJ2-3	TGTGCCACCAGTGATTCTCTAGACACAGATACGCAGTATTTT	CATSDSLDTDTQYF
many	TRBV20-1	NA	TRBJ2-3	TGCAGTGCTAGAGATATAGGCGGAAGCACAGATACGCAGTATTTT	CSARDIGGSTDTQYF
many	TRBV5-6	TRBD1	TRBJ1-2	TGTGCCAGCAGCCGAACACTACAGGGGCTGGGCGGCTACACCTTC	CASSRTLQGLGGYTF
NA	TRBV6-1	NA	TRBJ1-1	TGTGCCAGCAGCCAGGGTTTTGGGTTGAGTGAAGCTTTCTTT	CASSQGFGLSEAFF
NA	TRBV10-3	NA	TRBJ2-7	TGTGCCATCAGGAACAGGGACATTTCCTACGAGCAGTACTTC	CAIRNRDISYEQYF
NA	TRBV29-1	TRBD1	TRBJ1-3	TGCAGCGTTGAGACAGGGGGAAACACCATATATTTT	CSVETGGNTIYF
few	TRBV5-6	TRBD2	TRBJ2-3	TGTGCCAGCAGACCGCTAGCGGGGTTTACAGATACGCAGTATTTT	CASRPLAGFTDTQYF
many	TRBV28	NA	TRBJ1-6	TGTGCCAGCAGGGGACCGATGAATTCACCCCTCCACTTT	CASRGPMNSPLHF
many	TRBV7-8	NA	TRBJ2-5	TGTGCCAGCAGCTTAGCAGAGTACCAAGAGACCCAGTACTTC	CASSLAEYQETQYF
many	TRBV5-5	NA	TRBJ2-7	TGTGCCAGCAGCTCCAGGCCGCAGGGATACGAGCAGTACTTC	CASSSRPQGYEQYF
few	TRBV18	NA	TRBJ2-7	TGTGCCAGCTCACCCTTAGCGGTCTCCTACGAGCAGTACTTC	CASSPLAVSYEQYF
many	TRBV9	NA	TRBJ1-1	TGTGCCAGCAGCGTAGACTGGAACACTGAAGCTTTCTTT	CASSVDWNTEAFF
NA	TRBV25-1	NA	TRBJ2-6	TGTGCCAGCAGTGGTCTCGATAGGAGAATCAGCTCTGGGGCCAACGTCCTGACTTTC	CASSGLDRRISSGANVLTF
NA	TRBV28	TRBD1	TRBJ2-7	TGTGCCAGCAGTTTTCCAGGGCGGACAGGGGCATCCTACGAGCAGTACTTC	CASSFPGRTGASYEQYF
NA	TRBV2	NA	TRBJ2-2	TGTGCCAGCAGTGAATTCGGTGGGGCCAGGGAGCTGTTTTTT	CASSEFGGARELFF
few	TRBV6-1	NA	TRBJ1-2	TGTGCCAGCAGTGTTGAAACAGGGAACTATGGCTACACCTTC	CASSVETGNYGYTF
NA	TRBV11-2	TRBD2	TRBJ2-1	TGTGCCAGCAGCTTCCTGACTATAACGGGAGGACCCCCCGTCTTC	CASSFLTITGGPPVF
NA	TRBV19	TRBD2	TRBJ2-1	TGTGCCAGTAGTGACAAGACTAGCGGGAGCTACAATGAGCAGTTCTTC	CASSDKTSGSYNEQFF